A selection of T cell receptor beta chains follows, all from one sample in a study of beta chain features in type 1 diabetes. Generated by immunoSEQ multiplex PCR, the TCRdb table keeps only in-frame clones and is missing some. The sample lists approximately 260,000 clones, around 24% occurring once. Sequencing was done on a sample of naive CD4+ T cells from blood. The receptors come from a woman aged 25 to 45 with type 1 diabetes. Each CDR3 is given with its conserved first and last residue. The order of the fields is clone size, D gene, J gene, V gene, CDR3 DNA, CDR3 protein. The D gene is left open where the match is weak. Some rows have no size entry. The others give once, few or many, or a class for an expanded clone.

clone_size: few; d_call: TRBD1; j_call: TRBJ2-7; v_call: TRBV7-2; cdr3_nt: TGTGCCAGCAGCCGCACCGGGACAGGGAGCTACGAGCAGTACTTC; cdr3_aa: CASSRTGTGSYEQYF
clone_size: NA; d_call: TRBD2; j_call: TRBJ2-3; v_call: TRBV5-1; cdr3_nt: TGCGCCAGCAGCTTATTCGGCGGGAGGCTCAGCACAGATACGCAGTATTTT; cdr3_aa: CASSLFGGRLSTDTQYF
clone_size: few; d_call: NA; j_call: TRBJ2-1; v_call: TRBV18; cdr3_nt: TGTGCCAGCTCATTCCTAGAGGAACGAAACAATGAGCAGTTCTTC; cdr3_aa: CASSFLEERNNEQFF
clone_size: NA; d_call: NA; j_call: TRBJ2-3; v_call: TRBV4-1; cdr3_nt: TGCGCCAGCAGCCAAACCGGTACGGATACGCAGTATTTT; cdr3_aa: CASSQTGTDTQYF
clone_size: NA; d_call: TRBD2; j_call: TRBJ2-7; v_call: TRBV7-7; cdr3_nt: TGTGCTAGCAGCCCGGGACTAGCGGGAGGTAGCGAGCAGTACTTC; cdr3_aa: CASSPGLAGGSEQYF
clone_size: few; d_call: NA; j_call: TRBJ2-1; v_call: TRBV30; cdr3_nt: TGTGCCTGGAGTACTCAAAACAATGAGCAGTTCTTC; cdr3_aa: CAWSTQNNEQFF
clone_size: few; d_call: NA; j_call: TRBJ2-5; v_call: TRBV7-3; cdr3_nt: TGTGCCAGCAGCATCCAGGGGGGGACCCAGTACTTC; cdr3_aa: CASSIQGGTQYF
clone_size: few; d_call: NA; j_call: TRBJ2-7; v_call: TRBV29-1; cdr3_nt: TGCAGCGTTGAAGGCCAGGGTGGGTACGAGCAGTACTTC; cdr3_aa: CSVEGQGGYEQYF
clone_size: NA; d_call: TRBD1; j_call: TRBJ2-1; v_call: TRBV14; cdr3_nt: TGTGCCAGCAGCCAATTGAGGGGACAGTTAATCCACAATGAGCAGTTCTTC; cdr3_aa: CASSQLRGQLIHNEQFF
clone_size: NA; d_call: TRBD1; j_call: TRBJ1-5; v_call: TRBV2; cdr3_nt: TGTGCCAGCGGACAGGGGCCTCAGCCCCAGCATTTT; cdr3_aa: CASGQGPQPQHF
clone_size: NA; d_call: NA; j_call: TRBJ1-3; v_call: TRBV30; cdr3_nt: TGTGCCTGGATTAGCAAGGACTCTGGAAACACCATATATTTT; cdr3_aa: CAWISKDSGNTIYF
clone_size: NA; d_call: NA; j_call: TRBJ1-1; v_call: TRBV7-3; cdr3_nt: TGTGCCAGCAGCTCCGGGGGGCGAACTGAAGCTTTCTTT; cdr3_aa: CASSSGGRTEAFF
clone_size: NA; d_call: NA; j_call: TRBJ2-1; v_call: TRBV7-3; cdr3_nt: TGTGCCAGCAGCTTAGTGGGGAGCTCCTACAATGAGCAGTTCTTC; cdr3_aa: CASSLVGSSYNEQFF
clone_size: few; d_call: TRBD2; j_call: TRBJ2-7; v_call: TRBV27; cdr3_nt: TGTGCCAGCAGTCCTTATCTAGCGGGAGCCGACGAGCAGTACTTC; cdr3_aa: CASSPYLAGADEQYF
clone_size: few; d_call: NA; j_call: TRBJ2-3; v_call: TRBV4-2; cdr3_nt: TGTGCCAGCAGCCAGCTCTTGGCAAGCACAGATACGCAGTATTTT; cdr3_aa: CASSQLLASTDTQYF
clone_size: NA; d_call: NA; j_call: TRBJ2-5; v_call: TRBV5-6; cdr3_nt: TGTGCCAGCAGCTTGGACTCCCTTCCCCAGTACTTC; cdr3_aa: CASSLDSLPQYF
clone_size: few; d_call: TRBD2; j_call: TRBJ2-1; v_call: TRBV10-3; cdr3_nt: TGTGCCACAAAGCGGGAGGGCGCCTACAATGAGCAGTTCTTC; cdr3_aa: CATKREGAYNEQFF
clone_size: few; d_call: TRBD2; j_call: TRBJ2-3; v_call: TRBV30; cdr3_nt: TGTGCCTGGAGTCTGACTAGCGGGAGCACAGATACGCAGTATTTT; cdr3_aa: CAWSLTSGSTDTQYF
clone_size: few; d_call: NA; j_call: TRBJ2-7; v_call: TRBV29-1; cdr3_nt: TGCAGCGTTGACGTCGGCTACGAGCAGTACTTC; cdr3_aa: CSVDVGYEQYF
clone_size: NA; d_call: NA; j_call: TRBJ2-7; v_call: TRBV18; cdr3_nt: TGTGCCAGCTCACCACCCACAGGGAGAGGGTCTATCCGCGCCGAGCAGTACTTC; cdr3_aa: CASSPPTGRGSIRAEQYF
clone_size: few; d_call: TRBD2; j_call: TRBJ2-3; v_call: TRBV27; cdr3_nt: TGTGCCAGCAGTCCGTGGACTAGCGGGAGTCTGGCCACAGATACGCAGTATTTT; cdr3_aa: CASSPWTSGSLATDTQYF
clone_size: NA; d_call: NA; j_call: TRBJ2-7; v_call: TRBV30; cdr3_nt: TGTGCCTGGAGTCCGGACTACGAGCAGTACTTC; cdr3_aa: CAWSPDYEQYF
clone_size: NA; d_call: NA; j_call: TRBJ1-1; v_call: TRBV19; cdr3_nt: TGTGCCAGTAGTACGACAGGGAACACTGAAGCTTTCTTT; cdr3_aa: CASSTTGNTEAFF
clone_size: NA; d_call: TRBD1; j_call: TRBJ2-5; v_call: TRBV28; cdr3_nt: TGTGCCAGCAGCGACACGGGACAGCTCATGGAGACCCAGTACTTC; cdr3_aa: CASSDTGQLMETQYF
clone_size: few; d_call: NA; j_call: TRBJ1-5; v_call: TRBV29-1; cdr3_nt: TGCAGCGTTGCGCAGGGTATATCGCAGCCCCAGCATTTT; cdr3_aa: CSVAQGISQPQHF
clone_size: NA; d_call: TRBD2; j_call: TRBJ2-1; v_call: TRBV14; cdr3_nt: TGTGCCAGGTGGCGGGAGTGGTACAATGAGCAGTTCTTC; cdr3_aa: CARWREWYNEQFF
clone_size: few; d_call: NA; j_call: TRBJ2-1; v_call: TRBV19; cdr3_nt: TGTGCCAGTACCCATACGAGGGATGAGCAGTTCTTC; cdr3_aa: CASTHTRDEQFF
clone_size: few; d_call: NA; j_call: TRBJ2-5; v_call: TRBV19; cdr3_nt: TGTGCCAGTAGTTCCCTCGGGCGGTCAGGGGCCCAGTACTTC; cdr3_aa: CASSSLGRSGAQYF
clone_size: NA; d_call: NA; j_call: TRBJ2-1; v_call: TRBV9; cdr3_nt: TGTGCCAGCAGCCTAGGGATGCGGGGATACAATGAGCAGTTCTTC; cdr3_aa: CASSLGMRGYNEQFF
clone_size: NA; d_call: NA; j_call: TRBJ1-2; v_call: TRBV29-1; cdr3_nt: TGCAGCGTTGGGGTTTCTGGGGGCGCCGGGTATGGCTACACCTTC; cdr3_aa: CSVGVSGGAGYGYTF
clone_size: few; d_call: TRBD1; j_call: TRBJ2-1; v_call: TRBV28; cdr3_nt: TGTGCCAGCAGGGGACAGGGAGTCGGGAATGAGCAGTTCTTC; cdr3_aa: CASRGQGVGNEQFF
clone_size: few; d_call: TRBD2; j_call: TRBJ2-2; v_call: TRBV2; cdr3_nt: TGTGCCAGCAGGGGCGGGAGGGGCACCGGGGAGCTGTTTTTT; cdr3_aa: CASRGGRGTGELFF
clone_size: few; d_call: NA; j_call: TRBJ1-5; v_call: TRBV7-2; cdr3_nt: TGTGCCAGCAGCTTAGATCTGGGGCGTCAGCCCCAGCATTTT; cdr3_aa: CASSLDLGRQPQHF
clone_size: NA; d_call: NA; j_call: TRBJ2-5; v_call: TRBV7-7; cdr3_nt: TGTGCTAGCAGCTTAGTATCTCAAGAGACCCAGTACTTC; cdr3_aa: CASSLVSQETQYF
clone_size: NA; d_call: TRBD2; j_call: TRBJ2-7; v_call: TRBV30; cdr3_nt: TGTGCCCGTAGCGGGAGGTCCTACGAGCAGTACTTC; cdr3_aa: CARSGRSYEQYF
clone_size: few; d_call: TRBD2; j_call: TRBJ2-1; v_call: TRBV9; cdr3_nt: TGTGCCAGCAGCGCTAGCGGAGGGATCTACAATGAGCAGTTCTTC; cdr3_aa: CASSASGGIYNEQFF
clone_size: NA; d_call: NA; j_call: TRBJ2-5; v_call: TRBV14; cdr3_nt: TGTGCCAGCAGCCATGTTCCTCCAGGATCTGTCCAAGAGACCCAGTACTTC; cdr3_aa: CASSHVPPGSVQETQYF
clone_size: few; d_call: NA; j_call: TRBJ1-1; v_call: TRBV4-2; cdr3_nt: TGTGCCAGCAGCACCCTGGGAGGGACTGAAGCTTTCTTT; cdr3_aa: CASSTLGGTEAFF
clone_size: few; d_call: NA; j_call: TRBJ2-6; v_call: TRBV29-1; cdr3_nt: TGCAGCGTTGGCACCAACAGGGACTCTGGGGCCAACGTCCTGACTTTC; cdr3_aa: CSVGTNRDSGANVLTF
clone_size: NA; d_call: NA; j_call: TRBJ1-1; v_call: TRBV28; cdr3_nt: TGTGCCAGCAGTTCCCCGGGGTCGACTGAAGCTTTCTTT; cdr3_aa: CASSSPGSTEAFF
clone_size: NA; d_call: NA; j_call: TRBJ1-2; v_call: TRBV15; cdr3_nt: TGTGCCACCAGCAGAGATTTTGACAGACACTATGGCTACACCTTC; cdr3_aa: CATSRDFDRHYGYTF
clone_size: NA; d_call: TRBD2; j_call: TRBJ2-1; v_call: TRBV2; cdr3_nt: TGTGCCAGCAGTGATACTAGCGGGGTAATATACAATGAGCAGTTCTTC; cdr3_aa: CASSDTSGVIYNEQFF
clone_size: few; d_call: NA; j_call: TRBJ2-7; v_call: TRBV18; cdr3_nt: TGTGCCAGCTCACGGACAGGGACTACCATGAACTACGAGCAGTACTTC; cdr3_aa: CASSRTGTTMNYEQYF
clone_size: few; d_call: TRBD1; j_call: TRBJ2-1; v_call: TRBV27; cdr3_nt: TGTGCCAGCACCAAAGGGACAGGGGAGAATGAGCAGTTCTTC; cdr3_aa: CASTKGTGENEQFF